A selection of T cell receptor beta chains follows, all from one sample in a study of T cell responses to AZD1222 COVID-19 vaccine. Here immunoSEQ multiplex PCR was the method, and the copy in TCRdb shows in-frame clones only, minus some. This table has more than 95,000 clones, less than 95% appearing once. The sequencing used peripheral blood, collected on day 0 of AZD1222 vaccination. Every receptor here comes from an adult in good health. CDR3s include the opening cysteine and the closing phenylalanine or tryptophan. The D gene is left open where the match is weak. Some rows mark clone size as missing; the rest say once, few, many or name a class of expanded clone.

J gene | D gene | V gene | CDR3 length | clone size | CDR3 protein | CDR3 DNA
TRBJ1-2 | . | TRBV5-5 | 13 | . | CASSRGENYGYTF | TGTGCCAGCAGCCGGGGGGAAAACTATGGCTACACCTTC
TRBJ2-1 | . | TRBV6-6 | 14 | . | CASSPVGTYNEQFF | TGTGCCAGCAGCCCCGTTGGGACCTACAATGAGCAGTTCTTC
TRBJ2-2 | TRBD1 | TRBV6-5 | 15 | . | CASSRDSQNTGELFF | TGTGCCAGCAGTCGGGACAGCCAGAACACCGGGGAGCTGTTTTTT
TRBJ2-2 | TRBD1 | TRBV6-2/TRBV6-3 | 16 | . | CASSYAGTENTGELFF | TGTGCCAGCAGTTACGCCGGGACAGAGAACACCGGGGAGCTGTTTTTT
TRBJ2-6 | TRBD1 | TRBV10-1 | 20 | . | CASSEFDRGQGASGANVLTF | TGCGCCAGCAGTGAATTTGACAGGGGGCAGGGGGCCTCTGGGGCCAACGTCCTGACTTTC
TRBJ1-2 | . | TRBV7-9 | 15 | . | CASSLSLEGIAGYTF | TGTGCCAGCAGCTTAAGTTTGGAGGGAATTGCTGGCTACACCTTC
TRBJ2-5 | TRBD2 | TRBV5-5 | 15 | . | CASSLGAGGRETQYF | TGTGCCAGCAGCTTGGGAGCGGGAGGGAGAGAGACCCAGTACTTC
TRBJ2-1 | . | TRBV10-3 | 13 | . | CAISESAYNEQFF | TGTGCCATCAGTGAGTCAGCCTACAATGAGCAGTTCTTC
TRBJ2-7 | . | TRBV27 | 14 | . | CASSKDGGPYEQYF | TGTGCCAGCAGCAAGGACGGGGGGCCCTACGAGCAGTACTTC
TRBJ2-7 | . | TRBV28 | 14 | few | CASSFLQGGDEQYF | TGTGCCAGCAGTTTTCTACAGGGTGGCGACGAGCAGTACTTC
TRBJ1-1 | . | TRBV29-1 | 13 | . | CSVDEAWGTEAFF | TGCAGCGTTGATGAGGCTTGGGGCACTGAAGCTTTCTTT
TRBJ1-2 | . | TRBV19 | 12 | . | CASSDPTYGYTF | TGTGCCAGTAGTGATCCCACTTATGGCTACACCTTC
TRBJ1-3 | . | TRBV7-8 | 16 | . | CASSLADRLSGNTIYF | TGTGCCAGCAGCTTAGCGGACCGACTCTCTGGAAACACCATATATTTT
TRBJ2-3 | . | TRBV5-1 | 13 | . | CASSLAGAPEMDF | TGCGCCAGCAGCTTGGCGGGGGCCCCAGAGATGGATTTT
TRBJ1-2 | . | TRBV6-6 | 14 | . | CASRSPGTHYGYTF | TGTGCCAGCAGGTCCCCCGGGACACACTATGGCTACACCTTC
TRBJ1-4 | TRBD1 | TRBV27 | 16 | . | CASSLRQGTTNEKLFF | TGTGCCAGCAGTTTACGACAGGGGACGACTAATGAAAAACTGTTTTTT
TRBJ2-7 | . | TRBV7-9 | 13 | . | CASSTGPNYEQYF | TGTGCCAGCAGTACCGGACCAAACTACGAGCAGTACTTC
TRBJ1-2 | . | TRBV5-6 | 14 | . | CASSPRGGGYGYTF | TGTGCCAGCAGCCCTAGGGGGGGTGGATATGGCTACACCTTC
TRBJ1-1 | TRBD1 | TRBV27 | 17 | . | CASRLLFRGPMNTEAFF | TGTGCCAGTCGGCTTCTTTTCAGGGGGCCCATGAACACTGAAGCTTTCTTT
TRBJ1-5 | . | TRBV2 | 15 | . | CASSGTGISNQPQHF | TGTGCCAGCAGTGGTACCGGTATTAGCAATCAGCCCCAGCATTTT
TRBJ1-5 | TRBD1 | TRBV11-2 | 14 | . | CASSSNRGRQPQHF | TGTGCCAGCAGCTCCAACAGGGGGCGTCAGCCCCAGCATTTT
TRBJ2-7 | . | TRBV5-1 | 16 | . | CASSLLTGETSYEQYF | TGCGCCAGCAGCTTGTTGACGGGAGAGACTTCCTACGAGCAGTACTTC
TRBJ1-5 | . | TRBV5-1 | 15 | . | CASSEDSYSNQPQHF | TGCGCCAGCAGCGAGGACAGTTATAGCAATCAGCCCCAGCATTTT
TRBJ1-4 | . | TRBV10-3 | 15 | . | CAISESELLNEKLFF | TGTGCCATCAGTGAGTCAGAACTCCTGAATGAAAAACTGTTTTTT
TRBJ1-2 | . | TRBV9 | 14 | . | CASSVGQGTYGYTF | TGTGCCAGCAGCGTAGGGCAGGGGACCTATGGCTACACCTTC
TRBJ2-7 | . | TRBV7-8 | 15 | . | CASSTQLVDSYEQYF | TGTGCCAGCAGCACCCAACTAGTGGACTCCTACGAGCAGTACTTC
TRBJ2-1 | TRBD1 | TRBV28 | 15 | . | CASTVGQDQYNEQFF | TGTGCCAGCACCGTAGGACAGGACCAGTACAATGAGCAGTTCTTC
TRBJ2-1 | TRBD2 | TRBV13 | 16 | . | CASSLNRGLASNEQFF | TGTGCCAGCAGCTTAAACAGGGGACTAGCAAGCAATGAGCAGTTCTTC
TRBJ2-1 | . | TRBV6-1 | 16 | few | CASSEYGTGSRNEQFF | TGTGCCAGCAGTGAATATGGAACAGGGTCCCGCAATGAGCAGTTCTTC
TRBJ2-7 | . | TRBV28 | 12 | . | CASSPLGYEQYF | TGTGCCAGCAGCCCGCTTGGTTACGAGCAGTACTTC
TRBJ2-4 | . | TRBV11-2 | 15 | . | CASSFFRVAKNIQYF | TGTGCCAGCAGCTTCTTCCGGGTAGCCAAAAACATTCAGTACTTC
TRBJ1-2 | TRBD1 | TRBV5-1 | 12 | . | CASEQGAYGYTF | TGCGCCAGCGAACAGGGGGCATATGGCTACACCTTC
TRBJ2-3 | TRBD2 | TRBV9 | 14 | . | CASSVPGLAGGSYF | TGTGCCAGCAGCGTCCCGGGACTAGCGGGAGGATCTTATTTT
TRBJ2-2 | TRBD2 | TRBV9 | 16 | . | CASSAGRGLNTGELFF | TGTGCCAGCAGCGCCGGGAGGGGATTGAACACCGGGGAGCTGTTTTTT
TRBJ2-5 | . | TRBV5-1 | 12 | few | CASREGQETQYF | TGCGCCAGCAGGGAGGGCCAAGAGACCCAGTACTTC
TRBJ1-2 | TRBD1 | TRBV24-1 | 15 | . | CATSDPGQGIYGYTF | TGTGCCACCAGTGATCCGGGACAGGGAATATACGGCTACACCTTC
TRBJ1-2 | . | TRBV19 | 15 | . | CASSRAGPSNYGYTF | TGTGCCAGTAGTAGGGCCGGGCCCTCTAACTATGGCTACACCTTC
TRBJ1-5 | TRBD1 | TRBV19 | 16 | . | CASSHPGTGFGQPQHF | TGTGCCAGTAGTCACCCCGGGACAGGGTTCGGACAGCCCCAGCATTTT
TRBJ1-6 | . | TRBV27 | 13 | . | CASSSLGASPLHF | TGTGCCAGCAGTAGCCTTGGGGCCTCACCCCTCCACTTT
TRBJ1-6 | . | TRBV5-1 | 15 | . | CASSPSKGDNSPLHF | TGCGCCAGCAGCCCGAGCAAGGGCGATAATTCACCCCTCCACTTT
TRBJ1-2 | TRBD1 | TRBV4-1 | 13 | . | CASTAGTGDGYTF | TGCGCCAGCACCGCGGGGACAGGGGATGGCTACACCTTC
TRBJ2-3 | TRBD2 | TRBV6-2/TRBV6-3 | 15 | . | CASSYLAVSTDTQYF | TGTGCCAGCAGTTACCTAGCGGTCAGCACAGATACGCAGTATTTT
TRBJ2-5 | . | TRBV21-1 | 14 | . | CASSKVGVAETQYF | TGTGCCAGCAGCAAAGTTGGGGTGGCAGAGACCCAGTACTTC
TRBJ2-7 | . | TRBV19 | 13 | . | CASSIGRAYEQYF | TGTGCCAGTAGTATCGGCAGAGCCTACGAGCAGTACTTC
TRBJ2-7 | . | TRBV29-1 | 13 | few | CSVELTTAGEQYF | TGCAGCGTTGAACTAACTACAGCGGGCGAGCAGTACTTC
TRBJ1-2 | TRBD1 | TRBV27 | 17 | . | CASSFNVGTATNYGYTF | TGTGCCAGCAGTTTTAATGTCGGGACAGCGACTAACTATGGCTACACCTTC
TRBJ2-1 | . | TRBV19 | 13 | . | CASSIAHRNEQFF | TGTGCCAGTAGTATAGCCCATAGGAATGAGCAGTTCTTC
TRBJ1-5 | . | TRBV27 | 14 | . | CASGWAGSNQPQHF | TGTGCCAGCGGCTGGGCCGGAAGCAATCAGCCCCAGCATTTT
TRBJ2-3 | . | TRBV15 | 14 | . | CATREVGLTDTQYF | TGTGCCACCCGTGAGGTGGGCTTGACAGATACGCAGTATTTT
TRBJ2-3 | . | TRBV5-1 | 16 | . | CASSPDHGGSTDTQYF | TGCGCCAGCAGCCCGGACCACGGAGGTAGCACAGATACGCAGTATTTT
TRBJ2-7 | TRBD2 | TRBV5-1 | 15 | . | CASSLLTGGVYEQYF | TGCGCCAGCAGCTTGCTAACGGGAGGGGTCTACGAGCAGTACTTC
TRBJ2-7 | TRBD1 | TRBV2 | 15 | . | CATKLRDRGNYEQYF | TGTGCCACCAAACTCCGAGACAGGGGTAACTACGAGCAGTACTTC
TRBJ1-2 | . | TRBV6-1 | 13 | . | CASSDGRSYGYTF | TGTGCCAGCAGTGACGGCAGGTCCTATGGCTACACCTTC
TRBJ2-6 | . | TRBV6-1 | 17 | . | CASSDRVRLGGANVLTF | TGTGCCAGCAGTGATAGGGTTCGGCTTGGTGGGGCCAACGTCCTGACTTTC
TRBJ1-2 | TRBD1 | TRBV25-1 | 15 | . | CASSEGGGGNYGYTF | TGTGCCAGCAGTGAGGGGGGAGGGGGCAACTATGGCTACACCTTC